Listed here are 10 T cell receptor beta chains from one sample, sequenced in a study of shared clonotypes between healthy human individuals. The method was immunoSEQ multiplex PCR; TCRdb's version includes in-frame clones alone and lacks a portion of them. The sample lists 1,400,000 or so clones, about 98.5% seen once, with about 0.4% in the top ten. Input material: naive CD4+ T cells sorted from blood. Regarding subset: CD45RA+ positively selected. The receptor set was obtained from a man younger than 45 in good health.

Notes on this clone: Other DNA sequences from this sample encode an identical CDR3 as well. CDR3 coding DNA: TGCGCCAGCTCTCTAGCGGGGCTCGGCACAGATACGCAGTATTTT. Translating gives CASSLAGLGTDTQYF. The genes are TRBV5-1 and TRBJ2-3; 9 nucleotides line up with TRBD2. Germline trimming cut 7 bases from V and 1 base from J; bases unmatched to any gene: 7. Germline assignment: CDR1 SGHRS and CDR2 YFSETQ. This CDR3 has 15 residues. The whole variable domain, remainder taken from reference TRBV5-1 and TRBJ2-3, is KAGVTQTPRYLIKTRGQQVTLSCSPISGHRSVSWYQQTPGQGLQFLFEYFSETQRNKGNFPGRFSGRQFSNSRSEMNVSTLELGDSALYLCASSLAGLGTDTQYFGPGTRLTVL.

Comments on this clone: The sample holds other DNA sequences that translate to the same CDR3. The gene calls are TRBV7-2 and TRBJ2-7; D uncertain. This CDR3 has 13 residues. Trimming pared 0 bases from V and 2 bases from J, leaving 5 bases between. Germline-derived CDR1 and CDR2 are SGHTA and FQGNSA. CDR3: CASSLAGTYEQYF. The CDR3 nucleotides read TGTGCCAGCAGCTTAGCGGGGACCTACGAGCAGTACTTC.

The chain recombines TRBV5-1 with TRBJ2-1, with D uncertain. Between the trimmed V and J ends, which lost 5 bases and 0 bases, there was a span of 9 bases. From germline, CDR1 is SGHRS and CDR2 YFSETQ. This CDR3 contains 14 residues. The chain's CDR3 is CASSYDSSYNEQFF. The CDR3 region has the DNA TGCGCCAGCAGTTACGATAGCTCCTACAATGAGCAGTTCTTC.

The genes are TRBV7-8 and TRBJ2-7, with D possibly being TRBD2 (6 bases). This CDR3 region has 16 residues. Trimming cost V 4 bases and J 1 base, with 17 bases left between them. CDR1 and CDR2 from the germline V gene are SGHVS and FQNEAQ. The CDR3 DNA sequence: TGTGCCAGCAGCTCCACCTTAAGACTAGGATCCTACGAGCAGTACTTC. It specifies CASSSTLRLGSYEQYF. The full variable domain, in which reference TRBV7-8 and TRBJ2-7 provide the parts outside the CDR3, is GAGVSQSPRYKVAKRGQDVALRCDPISGHVSLFWYQQALGQGPEFLTYFQNEAQLDKSGLPSDRFFAERPEGSVSTLKIQRTQQEDSAVYLCASSSTLRLGSYEQYFGPGTRLTVT.

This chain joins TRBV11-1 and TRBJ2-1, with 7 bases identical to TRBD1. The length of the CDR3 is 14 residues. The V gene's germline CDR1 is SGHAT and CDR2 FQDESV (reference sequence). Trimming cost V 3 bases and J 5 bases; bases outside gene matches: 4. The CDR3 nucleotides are TGTGCCAGCAGCTTCCGGACAGGCCACAATGAGCAGTTCTTC. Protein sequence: CASSFRTGHNEQFF.

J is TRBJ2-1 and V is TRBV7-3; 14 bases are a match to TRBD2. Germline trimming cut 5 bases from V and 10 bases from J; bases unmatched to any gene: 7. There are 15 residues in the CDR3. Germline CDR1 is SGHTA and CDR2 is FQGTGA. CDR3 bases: TGTGCCAGCAGCCGTGGGACTAGCGGGAGTGGCGAGCAGTTCTTC. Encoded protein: CASSRGTSGSGEQFF.

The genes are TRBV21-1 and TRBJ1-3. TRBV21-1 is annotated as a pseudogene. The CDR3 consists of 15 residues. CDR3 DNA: TGTGCCAGCAGCAAAAGCAAGGGCTCTGGAAACACCATATATTTT. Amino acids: CASSKSKGSGNTIYF.

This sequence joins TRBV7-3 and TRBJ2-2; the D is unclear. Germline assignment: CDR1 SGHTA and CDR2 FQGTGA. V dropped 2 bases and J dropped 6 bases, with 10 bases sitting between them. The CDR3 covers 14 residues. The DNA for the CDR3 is TGTGCCAGCAGCTTAGAATTAGTTGCCGGGGAGCTGTTTTTT. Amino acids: CASSLELVAGELFF.

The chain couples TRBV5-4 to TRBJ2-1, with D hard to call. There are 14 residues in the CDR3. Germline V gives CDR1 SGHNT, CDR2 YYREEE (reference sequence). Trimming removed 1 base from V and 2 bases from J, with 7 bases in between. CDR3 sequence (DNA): TGTGCCAGCAGCTTGCTAGAAACCTACAATGAGCAGTTCTTC. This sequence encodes CASSLLETYNEQFF.

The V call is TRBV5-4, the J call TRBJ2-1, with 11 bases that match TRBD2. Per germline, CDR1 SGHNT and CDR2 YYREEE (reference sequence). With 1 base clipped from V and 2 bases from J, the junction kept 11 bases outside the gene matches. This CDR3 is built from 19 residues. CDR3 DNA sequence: TGTGCCAGCAGCTTGAGCGCGCTAGCGGGAGGCCCAACCTACAATGAGCAGTTCTTC. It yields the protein CASSLSALAGGPTYNEQFF. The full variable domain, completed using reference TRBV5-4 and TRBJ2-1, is ETGVTQSPTHLIKTRGQQVTLRCSSQSGHNTVSWYQQALGQGPQFIFQYYREEENGRGNFPPRFSGLQFPNYSSELNVNALELDDSALYLCASSLSALAGGPTYNEQFFGPGTRLTVL.